This paragraph covers one TCR beta chain sequence. Its recognized antigen is unknown. No much larger clone is present one base from it, and per-base qualities are unavailable. The sample originates from a study of T cells in Graves' hyperthyroidism and ophthalmopathy (dated by TCRdb to between 2018 and 2021). General notes on the study: To identify distinguishing TCR V-J signatures, a discovery cohort of 90 to 100 patients was used, comprising 40 to 45 with Graves' ophthalmopathy and some 60 with stable Graves' hyperthyroidism. Whether ophthalmopathy could be predicted prospectively was tested in an independent validation cohort made up of 18 to 20 hyperthyroidism patients plus 17 patients who later progressed to ophthalmopathy. For training and testing, the 100 or so patients in the discovery cohort were randomly divided in a 7:3 ratio. In over five Graves' hyperthyroidism patients, the study also compared T-cell repertoires from thyroid tissue with T-cell repertoires from blood. Following sampling, methimazole starting at 30 mg daily was given to hyperthyroidism patients, and high-dose intravenous methylprednisolone was given to ophthalmopathy patients. The paper reports TCR Vbeta CDR3 sequencing of approximately 130 peripheral blood samples: around 45 ophthalmopathy, about 75 hyperthyroidism and around 17 progressor patients.

CDR1 is given as SGHDT and CDR2 as YYEEEE, both from the germline V gene. Trimming costs V 3 bases and J 4 bases, and their ends lie 14 bases apart. The CDR3 holds 14 amino acids from the cysteine to the phenylalanine. The retained sequence is limited to the CDR3, 42 bases, with the frame set at the first base. TCR beta CDR3 regions were amplified from RNA transcripts. A first-round RT-PCR of the TCR CDR3 used the HTBI primer set with the Qiagen OneStep RT-PCR kit. Libraries were constructed in a second round of multiplex PCR, after which size selection and purification were performed. Paired-end sequencing of the libraries was performed with 100 bp reads on an Illumina HiSeq2000. The original pipeline was this. Raw data were processed with SOAPnuke, discarding reads with adapters, uncalled bases, mean Phred below 15, or no exact constant-primer or identifier match. COPE v1.2.5 was used to merge the high-quality paired reads, and each unique nucleotide sequence was defined as a clonotype. MiTCR v1.1 was used to align clonotypes to the IMGT TRBV, TRBD and TRBJ reference segments. Only V-J combinations with frequency above 0.0001, covering 98% to 99.2% of repertoires, were analysed. The TCS score was defined as F50 (clonal expansion) divided by E x V (chaos), with BLOSUM62-based TCRdist calculated between CDR3 peptides within each V-J. Welch's t-statistics and random forest reduced just over 500 V-J features to fewer than 15, which were used in a naive Bayes classifier (R e1071). The Morisita-Horn index was used to measure how similar the thyroid and blood repertoires were. TCRdb redid the processing of the public reads, applying fastp at Q25 and MiXCR, and retained in-frame beta chains. Identical CDR3 proteins give one entry, which carries the most common genes and DNA. TCRdb's processing, not the authors', yielded these V and J calls. The sample profile shows approximately 100,000 distinct CDR3 sequences; about 40% of them were found once. Around 9.6% of the sample rests with the top ten.

Broad study findings and their caveats: Most expanded thyroid clonotypes (frequency above 0.001) were also found in blood, which suggests that blood repertoires may mirror thyroid immune responses. A model built on a 13 V-J signature distinguished ophthalmopathy from stable hyperthyroidism, reaching roughly 88% sensitivity and about 81% specificity in cross-validation and 80%/75% in testing. Sample size was not statistically predetermined, and investigators were not blinded to group allocation. In validation, progression to ophthalmopathy was predicted by the model with about 70% sensitivity and just over 72% specificity, a median of approximately 6.5 months before onset.

A patient counted as having stable Graves' hyperthyroidism if no progression to ophthalmopathy occurred over 18 months of follow-up. Hyperthyroidism patients were newly diagnosed, had a disease duration of under 2 months, and were aged 18 to 65 years. Patients with uncontrolled infections, other autoimmune diseases, pregnancy or lactation were excluded. Diagnoses relied on clinical symptoms, serum thyroxine and TRAb, thyroid ultrasound and orbital computed tomography. Trizol reagent was used to extract total RNA, and RNA quality was then checked on an Agilent 2100 Bioanalyzer. The material sequenced was peripheral blood or thyroid tissue (not recorded which). The chain couples TRBV5-6 to TRBJ2-7; no confident D gene assignment can be made. The clonotype originates from a woman in her twenties or thirties with Graves' hyperthyroidism. Read as DNA, the sequence is TGTGCCAGCAGCTGGCAGGCTGGCGGTTACGAGCAGTACTTC. Protein translation: CASSWQAGGYEQYF.